This is a list of T cell receptor beta chains from one sample in a study of blood T cell repertoires in COVID-19. Sequencing was performed with immunoSEQ multiplex PCR; in TCRdb, only in-frame clones are kept and a portion is missing. The table lists some 150,000 clones, approximately 90% of them singletons, with 3.5% to 5% in the top ten. What was sequenced was peripheral blood. The source of these receptors is a woman in her fifties or sixties with active or convalescent COVID-19. The CDR3 runs from the conserved cysteine through the conserved F or W. A D gene is named only where the DNA matches it firmly. Rows may omit the clone size; those that give it use once, few, many or a size class.

J,V,size,D,CDR3,DNA
TRBJ1-2,TRBV4-3,NA,TRBD1,CASSQEASGQGVPNYGYTF,TGCGCCAGCAGCCAAGAAGCATCGGGGCAGGGGGTTCCTAACTATGGCTACACCTTC
TRBJ2-1,TRBV4-3,NA,TRBD2,CASSQDSGGAGEQFF,TGCGCCAGCAGCCAAGATAGCGGGGGGGCCGGTGAGCAGTTCTTC
TRBJ1-1,TRBV5-1,NA,NA,CASSVGLVTGTEAFF,TGCGCCAGCAGCGTGGGACTGGTTACGGGGACTGAAGCTTTCTTT
TRBJ1-2,TRBV7-2,NA,NA,CASSLVRSSYGYTF,TGTGCCAGCAGCTTAGTTCGGTCGTCCTATGGCTACACCTTC
TRBJ1-1,TRBV7-9,NA,NA,CASSQEENTEAFF,TGTGCCAGCAGCCAGGAGGAGAACACTGAAGCTTTCTTT
TRBJ2-2,TRBV4-1,NA,TRBD1,CASKLTTGTGELFF,TGCGCCAGCAAACTCACGACAGGGACCGGGGAGCTGTTTTTT
TRBJ1-4,TRBV4-3,NA,TRBD1,CASSLDRGTNEKLFF,TGCGCCAGCAGCCTAGACAGGGGTACTAATGAAAAACTGTTTTTT
TRBJ2-7,TRBV7-9,NA,TRBD1,CASSGRDRGLPEQYF,TGTGCCAGCAGCGGCCGGGACAGGGGACTCCCCGAGCAGTACTTC
TRBJ2-3,TRBV9,NA,NA,CASSGGLDTQYF,TGTGCCAGCAGTGGCGGTCTAGATACGCAGTATTTT
TRBJ1-1,TRBV18,NA,TRBD1,CASSPWDRGGTEAFF,TGTGCCAGCTCACCTTGGGACAGGGGGGGCACTGAAGCTTTCTTT
TRBJ1-6,TRBV19,NA,NA,CASSIGGNSPLHF,TGTGCCAGTAGTATCGGGGGAAATTCACCCCTCCACTTT
TRBJ2-1,TRBV5-1,NA,TRBD2,CASSLGGGLINEQFF,TGCGCCAGCAGCTTGGGCGGGGGGTTAATCAATGAGCAGTTCTTC
TRBJ1-4,TRBV7-9,NA,TRBD1,CASSPPTGVNEKLFF,TGTGCCAGCAGCCCCCCGACAGGGGTGAATGAAAAACTGTTTTTT
TRBJ2-7,TRBV7-9,few,NA,CASSSPSSYEQYF,TGTGCCAGCAGCTCCCCGAGCTCCTACGAGCAGTACTTC
TRBJ2-5,TRBV30,NA,NA,CAWDQGSRETQYF,TGTGCCTGGGATCAGGGGTCCCGGGAGACCCAGTACTTC
TRBJ1-3,TRBV10-3,NA,TRBD1,CAISRQGTIGNTIYF,TGTGCCATCAGTCGACAGGGAACTATTGGAAACACCATATATTTT
TRBJ1-5,TRBV2,NA,NA,CASSGVGAGQPQHF,TGTGCCAGCAGTGGGGTGGGGGCCGGTCAGCCCCAGCATTTT
TRBJ1-5,TRBV5-6,NA,NA,CASSLRGIVSNQPQHF,TGTGCCAGCAGCTTGAGAGGGATAGTCAGCAATCAGCCCCAGCATTTT
TRBJ2-3,TRBV7-8,NA,TRBD2,CASSLEGGGTDTQYF,TGTGCCAGCAGCTTAGAGGGAGGGGGCACAGATACGCAGTATTTT
TRBJ1-5,TRBV19,NA,TRBD1,CASSGGTGGQPQHF,TGTGCCAGTAGTGGGGGAACAGGGGGTCAGCCCCAGCATTTT
TRBJ2-5,TRBV18,NA,TRBD2,CASSPGTGGYQETQYF,TGTGCCAGCTCACCGGGGACCGGGGGGTACCAAGAGACCCAGTACTTC
TRBJ1-2,TRBV6-2/TRBV6-3,NA,NA,CASSSPLGYTF,TGTGCCAGCAGTAGCCCCTTGGGCTACACCTTC
TRBJ2-5,TRBV2,NA,NA,CASKQQETQYF,TGTGCCAGCAAGCAACAAGAGACCCAGTACTTC
TRBJ2-7,TRBV5-4,NA,NA,CASSLVSSVYEQYF,TGTGCCAGCAGCTTAGTGTCGTCAGTTTACGAGCAGTACTTC